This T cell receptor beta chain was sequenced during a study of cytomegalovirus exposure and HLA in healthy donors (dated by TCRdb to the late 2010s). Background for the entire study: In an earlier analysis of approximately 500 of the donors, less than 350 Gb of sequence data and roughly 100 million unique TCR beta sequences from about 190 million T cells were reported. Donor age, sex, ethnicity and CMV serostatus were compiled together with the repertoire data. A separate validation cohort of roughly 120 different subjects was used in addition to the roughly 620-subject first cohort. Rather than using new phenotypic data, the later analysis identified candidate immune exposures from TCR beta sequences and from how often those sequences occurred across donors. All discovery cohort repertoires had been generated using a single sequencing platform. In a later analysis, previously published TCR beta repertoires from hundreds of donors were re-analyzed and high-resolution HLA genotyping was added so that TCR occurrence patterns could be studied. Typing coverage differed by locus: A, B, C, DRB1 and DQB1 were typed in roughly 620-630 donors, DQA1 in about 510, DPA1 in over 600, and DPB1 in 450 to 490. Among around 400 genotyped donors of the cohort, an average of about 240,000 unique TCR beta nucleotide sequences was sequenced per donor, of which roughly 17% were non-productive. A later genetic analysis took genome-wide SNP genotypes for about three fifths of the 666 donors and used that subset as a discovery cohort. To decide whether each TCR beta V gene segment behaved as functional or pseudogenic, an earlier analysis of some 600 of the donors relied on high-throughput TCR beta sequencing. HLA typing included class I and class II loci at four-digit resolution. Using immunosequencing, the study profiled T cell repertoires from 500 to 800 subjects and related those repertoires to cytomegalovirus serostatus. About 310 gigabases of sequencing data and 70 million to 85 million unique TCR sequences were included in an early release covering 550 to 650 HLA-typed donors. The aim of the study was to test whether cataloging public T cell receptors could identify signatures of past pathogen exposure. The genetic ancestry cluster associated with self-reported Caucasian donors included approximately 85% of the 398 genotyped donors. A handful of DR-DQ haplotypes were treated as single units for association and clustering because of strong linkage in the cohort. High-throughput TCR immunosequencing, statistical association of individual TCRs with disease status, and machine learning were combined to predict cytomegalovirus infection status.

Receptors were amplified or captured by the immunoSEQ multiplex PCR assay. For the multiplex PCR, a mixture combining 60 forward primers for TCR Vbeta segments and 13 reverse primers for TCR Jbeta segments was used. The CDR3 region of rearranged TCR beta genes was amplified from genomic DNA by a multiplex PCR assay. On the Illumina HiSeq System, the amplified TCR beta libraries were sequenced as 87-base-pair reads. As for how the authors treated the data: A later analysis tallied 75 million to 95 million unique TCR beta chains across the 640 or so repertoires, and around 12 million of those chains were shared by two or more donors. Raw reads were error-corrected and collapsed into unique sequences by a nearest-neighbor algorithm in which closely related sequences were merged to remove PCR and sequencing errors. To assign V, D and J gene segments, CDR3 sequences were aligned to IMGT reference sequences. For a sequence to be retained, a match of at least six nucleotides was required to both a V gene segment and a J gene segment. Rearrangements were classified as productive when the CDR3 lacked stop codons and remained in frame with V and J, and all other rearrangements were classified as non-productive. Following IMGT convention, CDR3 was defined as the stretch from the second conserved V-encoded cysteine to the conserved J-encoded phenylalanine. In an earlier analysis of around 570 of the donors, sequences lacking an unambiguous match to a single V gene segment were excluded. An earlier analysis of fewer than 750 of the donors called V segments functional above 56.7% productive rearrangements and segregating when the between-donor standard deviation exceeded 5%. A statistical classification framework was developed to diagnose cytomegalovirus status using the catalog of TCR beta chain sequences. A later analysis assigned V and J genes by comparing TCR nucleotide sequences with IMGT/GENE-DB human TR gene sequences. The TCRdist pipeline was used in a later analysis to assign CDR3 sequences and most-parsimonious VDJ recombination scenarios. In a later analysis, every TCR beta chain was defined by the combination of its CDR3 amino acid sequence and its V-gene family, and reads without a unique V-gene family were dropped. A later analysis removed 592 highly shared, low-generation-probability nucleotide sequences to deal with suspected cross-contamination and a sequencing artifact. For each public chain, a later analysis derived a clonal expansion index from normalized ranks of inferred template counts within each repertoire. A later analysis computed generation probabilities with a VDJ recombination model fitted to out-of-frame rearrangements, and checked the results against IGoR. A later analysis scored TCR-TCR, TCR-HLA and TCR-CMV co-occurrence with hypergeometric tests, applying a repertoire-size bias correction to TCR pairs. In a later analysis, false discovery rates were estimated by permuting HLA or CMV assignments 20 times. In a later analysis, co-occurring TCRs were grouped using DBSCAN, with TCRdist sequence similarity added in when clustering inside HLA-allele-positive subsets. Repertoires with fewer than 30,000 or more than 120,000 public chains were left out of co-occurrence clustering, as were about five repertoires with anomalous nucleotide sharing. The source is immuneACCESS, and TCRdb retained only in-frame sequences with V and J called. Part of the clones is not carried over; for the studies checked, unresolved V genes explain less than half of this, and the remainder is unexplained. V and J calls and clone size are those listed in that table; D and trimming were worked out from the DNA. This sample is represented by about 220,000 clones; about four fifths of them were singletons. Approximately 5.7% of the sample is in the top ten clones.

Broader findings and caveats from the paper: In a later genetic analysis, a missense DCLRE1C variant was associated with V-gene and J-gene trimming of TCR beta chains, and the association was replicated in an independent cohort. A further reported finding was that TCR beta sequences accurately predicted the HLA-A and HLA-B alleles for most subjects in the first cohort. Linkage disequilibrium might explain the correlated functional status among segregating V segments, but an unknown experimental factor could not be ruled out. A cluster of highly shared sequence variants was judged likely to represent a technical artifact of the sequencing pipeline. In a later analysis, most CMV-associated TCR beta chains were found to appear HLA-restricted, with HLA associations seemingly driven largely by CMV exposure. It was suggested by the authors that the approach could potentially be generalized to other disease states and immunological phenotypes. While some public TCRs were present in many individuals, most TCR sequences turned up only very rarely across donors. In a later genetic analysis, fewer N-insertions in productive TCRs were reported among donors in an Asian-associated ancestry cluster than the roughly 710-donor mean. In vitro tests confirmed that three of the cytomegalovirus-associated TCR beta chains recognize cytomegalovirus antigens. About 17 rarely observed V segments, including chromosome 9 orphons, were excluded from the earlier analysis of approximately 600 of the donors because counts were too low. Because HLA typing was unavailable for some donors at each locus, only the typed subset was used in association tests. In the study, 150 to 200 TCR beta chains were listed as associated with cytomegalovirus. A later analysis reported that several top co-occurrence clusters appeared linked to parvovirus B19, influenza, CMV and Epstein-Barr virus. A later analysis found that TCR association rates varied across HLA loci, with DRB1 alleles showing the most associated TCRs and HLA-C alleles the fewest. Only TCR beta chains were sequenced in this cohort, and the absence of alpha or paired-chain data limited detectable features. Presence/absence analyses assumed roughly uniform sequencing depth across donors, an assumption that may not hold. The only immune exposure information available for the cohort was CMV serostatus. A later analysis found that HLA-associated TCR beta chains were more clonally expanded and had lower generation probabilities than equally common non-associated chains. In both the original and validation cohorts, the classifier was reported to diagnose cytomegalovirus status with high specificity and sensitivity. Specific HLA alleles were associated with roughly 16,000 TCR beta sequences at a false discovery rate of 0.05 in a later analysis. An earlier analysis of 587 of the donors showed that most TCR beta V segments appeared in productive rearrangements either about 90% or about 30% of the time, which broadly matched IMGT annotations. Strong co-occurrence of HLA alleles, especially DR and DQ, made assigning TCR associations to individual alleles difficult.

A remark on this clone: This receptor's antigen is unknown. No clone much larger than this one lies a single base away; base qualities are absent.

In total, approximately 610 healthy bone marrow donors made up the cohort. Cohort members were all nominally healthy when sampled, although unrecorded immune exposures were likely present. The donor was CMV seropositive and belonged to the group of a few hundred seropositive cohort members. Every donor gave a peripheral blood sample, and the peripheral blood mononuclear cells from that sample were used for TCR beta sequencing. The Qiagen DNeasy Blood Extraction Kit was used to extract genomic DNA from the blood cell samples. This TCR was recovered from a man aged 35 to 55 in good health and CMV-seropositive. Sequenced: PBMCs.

The CDR3 region: CASSLEGNYGYTF. The DNA sequence is as follows: TGCGCCAGCAGCTTGGAGGGGAACTATGGCTACACCTTC. The sequence joins TRBV5-1 to TRBJ1-2; TRBD1 is perhaps the D gene, given 5 matching bases. The germline ends are 5 bases apart after V is trimmed by 0 bases and J by 2 bases. The CDR3, from cysteine to phenylalanine, totals 13 residues. Kept here is only the CDR3 DNA, which spans 39 bases and is read in frame from base 1. The germline V gene specifies SGHRS as CDR1 and YFSETQ as CDR2.